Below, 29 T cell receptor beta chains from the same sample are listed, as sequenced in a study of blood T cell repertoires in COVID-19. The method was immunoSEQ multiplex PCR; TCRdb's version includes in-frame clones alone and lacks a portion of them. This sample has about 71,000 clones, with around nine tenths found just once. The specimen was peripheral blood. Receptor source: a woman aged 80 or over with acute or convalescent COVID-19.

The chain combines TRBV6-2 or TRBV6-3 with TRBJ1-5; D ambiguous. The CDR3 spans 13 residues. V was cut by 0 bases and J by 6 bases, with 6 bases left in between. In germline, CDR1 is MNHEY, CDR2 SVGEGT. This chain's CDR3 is CASSYSRGQPQHF. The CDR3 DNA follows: TGTGCCAGCAGTTACTCGAGAGGTCAGCCCCAGCATTTT.

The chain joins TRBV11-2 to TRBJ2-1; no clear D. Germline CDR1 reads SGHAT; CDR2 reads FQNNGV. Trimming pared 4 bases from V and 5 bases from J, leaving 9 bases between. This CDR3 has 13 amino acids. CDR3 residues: CASSSRNDNEQFF. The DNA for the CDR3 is TGTGCCAGCAGCTCTAGAAATGACAATGAGCAGTTCTTC.

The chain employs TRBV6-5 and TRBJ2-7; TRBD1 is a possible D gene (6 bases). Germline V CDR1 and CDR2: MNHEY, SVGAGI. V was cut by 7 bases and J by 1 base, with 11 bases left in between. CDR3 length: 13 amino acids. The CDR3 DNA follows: TGTGCCAGCAAGTATGGACAGTCCTACGAGCAGTACTTC. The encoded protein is CASKYGQSYEQYF.

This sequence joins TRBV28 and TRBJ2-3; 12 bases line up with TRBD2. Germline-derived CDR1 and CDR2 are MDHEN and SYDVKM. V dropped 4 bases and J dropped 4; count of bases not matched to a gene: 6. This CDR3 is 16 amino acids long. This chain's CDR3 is CASSSSTSGSPDTQYF. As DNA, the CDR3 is TGTGCCAGCAGTTCCTCGACTAGCGGGAGCCCAGATACGCAGTATTTT.

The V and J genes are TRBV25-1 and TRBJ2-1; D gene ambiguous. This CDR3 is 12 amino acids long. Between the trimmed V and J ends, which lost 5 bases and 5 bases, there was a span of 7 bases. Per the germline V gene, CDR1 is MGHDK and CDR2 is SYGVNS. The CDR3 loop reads CASSRGHNEQFF. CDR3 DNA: TGTGCCAGCAGTCGCGGCCACAATGAGCAGTTCTTC.

The DNA of the CDR3 is TGTGCCAGCAGCTTAGGGGGACAGGACTATGGCTACACCTTC. Its translation is CASSLGGQDYGYTF. This chain joins TRBV7-2 and TRBJ1-2; 8 bases line up with TRBD1. V was clipped by 1 base and J by 3 bases; unmatched bases: 1. This CDR3 contains 14 residues. Germline V CDR1 and CDR2: SGHTA, FQGNSA. The full variable domain, in which reference TRBV7-2 and TRBJ1-2 provide the parts outside the CDR3, is GAGVSQSPSNKVTEKGKDVELRCDPISGHTALYWYRQSLGQGLEFLIYFQGNSAPDKSGLPSDRFSAERTGGSVSTLTIQRTQQEDSAVYLCASSLGGQDYGYTFGSGTRLTVV.

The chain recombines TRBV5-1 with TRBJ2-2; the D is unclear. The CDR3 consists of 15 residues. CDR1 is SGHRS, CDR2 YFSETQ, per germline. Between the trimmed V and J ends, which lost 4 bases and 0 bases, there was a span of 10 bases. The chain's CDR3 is CASSITVTNTGELFF. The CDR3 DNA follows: TGCGCCAGCAGCATAACGGTCACGAACACCGGGGAGCTGTTTTTT.

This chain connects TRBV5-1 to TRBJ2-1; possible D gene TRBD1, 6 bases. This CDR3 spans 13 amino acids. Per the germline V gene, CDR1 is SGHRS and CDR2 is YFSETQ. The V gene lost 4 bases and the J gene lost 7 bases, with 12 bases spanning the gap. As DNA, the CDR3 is TGCGCCAGCAGCACAGGACAGACGAATGAGCAGTTCTTC. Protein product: CASSTGQTNEQFF.

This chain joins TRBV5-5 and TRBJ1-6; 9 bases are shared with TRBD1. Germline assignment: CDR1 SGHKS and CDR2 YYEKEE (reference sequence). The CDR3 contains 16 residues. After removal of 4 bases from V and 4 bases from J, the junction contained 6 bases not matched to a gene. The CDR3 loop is CASSKTGGEYNSPLHF. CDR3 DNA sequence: TGTGCCAGCAGCAAAACAGGGGGCGAGTATAATTCACCCCTCCACTTT.

CDR3 sequence: CASSRDSVSVQYF. DNA for the CDR3: TGTGCCAGCAGCCGGGACTCAGTATCGGTCCAGTACTTC. The chain is built from TRBV27 and TRBJ2-5; TRBD2 is a possible D gene (6 bases). With 6 bases removed from V and 10 bases from J, the gap between germline ends came to 18 bases. Germline assignment: CDR1 MNHEY and CDR2 SMNVEV (reference sequence). The CDR3 has 13 amino acids.

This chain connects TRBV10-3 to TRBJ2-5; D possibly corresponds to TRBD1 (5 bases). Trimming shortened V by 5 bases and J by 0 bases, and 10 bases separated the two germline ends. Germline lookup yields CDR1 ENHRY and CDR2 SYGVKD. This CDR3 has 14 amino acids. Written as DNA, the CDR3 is TGTGCCATCAGTAGGGGTCTGAACCAAGAGACCCAGTACTTC. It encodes CAISRGLNQETQYF.

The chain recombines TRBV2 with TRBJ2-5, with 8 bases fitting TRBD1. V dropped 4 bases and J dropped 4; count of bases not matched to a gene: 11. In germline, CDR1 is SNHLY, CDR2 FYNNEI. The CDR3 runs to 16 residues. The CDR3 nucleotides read TGTGCCAGCAGTGTGGGACAGGCCCCAGAAAGAGAGACCCAGTACTTC. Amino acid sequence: CASSVGQAPERETQYF.

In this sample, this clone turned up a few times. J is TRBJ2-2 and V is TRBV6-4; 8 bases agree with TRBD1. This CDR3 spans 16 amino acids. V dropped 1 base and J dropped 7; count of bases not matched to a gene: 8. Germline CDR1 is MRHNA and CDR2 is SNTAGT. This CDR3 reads CASSDYRGQGIGELFF. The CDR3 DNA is TGTGCCAGCAGTGACTATCGTGGACAGGGCATCGGGGAGCTGTTTTTT.

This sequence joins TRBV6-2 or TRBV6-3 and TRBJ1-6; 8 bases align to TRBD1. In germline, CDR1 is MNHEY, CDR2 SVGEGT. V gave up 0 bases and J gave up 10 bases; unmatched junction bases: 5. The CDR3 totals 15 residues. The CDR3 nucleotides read TGTGCCAGCAGTTACTCCACAGGGGGTGGATCACCCCTCCACTTT. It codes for CASSYSTGGGSPLHF.

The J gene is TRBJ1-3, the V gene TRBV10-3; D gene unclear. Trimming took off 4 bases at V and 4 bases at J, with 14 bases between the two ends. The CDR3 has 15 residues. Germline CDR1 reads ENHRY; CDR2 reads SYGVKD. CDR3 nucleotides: TGTGCCATCAGTGTTCGAGCCTCATACGGAAACACCATATATTTT. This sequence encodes CAISVRASYGNTIYF.

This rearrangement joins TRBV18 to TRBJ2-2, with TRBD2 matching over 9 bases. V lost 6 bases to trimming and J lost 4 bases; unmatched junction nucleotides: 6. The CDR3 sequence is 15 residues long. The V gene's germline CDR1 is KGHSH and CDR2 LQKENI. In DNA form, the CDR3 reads TGTGCCAGCTCGTACGGACTAGCGAGCACCGGGGAGCTGTTTTTT. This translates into CASSYGLASTGELFF.

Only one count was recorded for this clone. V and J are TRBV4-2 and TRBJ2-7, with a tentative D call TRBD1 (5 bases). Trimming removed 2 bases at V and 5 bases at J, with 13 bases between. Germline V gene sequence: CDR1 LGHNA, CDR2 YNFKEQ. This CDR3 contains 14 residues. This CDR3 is CASSQQGNYDEQYF. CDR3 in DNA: TGTGCCAGCAGCCAACAGGGAAACTACGACGAGCAGTACTTC.

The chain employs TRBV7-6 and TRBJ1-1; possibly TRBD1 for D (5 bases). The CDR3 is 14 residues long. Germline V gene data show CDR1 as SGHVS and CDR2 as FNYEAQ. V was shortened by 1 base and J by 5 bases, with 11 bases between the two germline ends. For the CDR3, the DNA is TGTGCCAGCAGCTTAGTCGGGGGAGGGACTGAAGCTTTCTTT. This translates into CASSLVGGGTEAFF.

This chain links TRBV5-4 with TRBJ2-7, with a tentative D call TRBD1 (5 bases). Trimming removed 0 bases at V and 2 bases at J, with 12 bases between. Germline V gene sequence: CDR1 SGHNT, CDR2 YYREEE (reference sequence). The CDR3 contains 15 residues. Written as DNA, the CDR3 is TGTGCCAGCAGCTTGGCCGGACACAAAACCTACGAGCAGTACTTC. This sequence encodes CASSLAGHKTYEQYF.

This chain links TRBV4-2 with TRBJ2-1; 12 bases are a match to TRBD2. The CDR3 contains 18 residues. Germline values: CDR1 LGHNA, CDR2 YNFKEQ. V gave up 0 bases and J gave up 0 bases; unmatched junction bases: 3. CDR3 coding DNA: TGTGCCAGCAGCCAAGATCTAGCGGGGGGGAGCTCCTACAATGAGCAGTTCTTC. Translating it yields CASSQDLAGGSSYNEQFF.

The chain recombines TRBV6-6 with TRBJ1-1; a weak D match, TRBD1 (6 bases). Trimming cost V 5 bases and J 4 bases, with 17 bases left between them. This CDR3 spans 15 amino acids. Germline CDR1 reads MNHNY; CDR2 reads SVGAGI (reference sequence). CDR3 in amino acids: CASSEALRGPTEAFF. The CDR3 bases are TGTGCCAGCAGTGAGGCCCTCAGGGGTCCCACTGAAGCTTTCTTT.

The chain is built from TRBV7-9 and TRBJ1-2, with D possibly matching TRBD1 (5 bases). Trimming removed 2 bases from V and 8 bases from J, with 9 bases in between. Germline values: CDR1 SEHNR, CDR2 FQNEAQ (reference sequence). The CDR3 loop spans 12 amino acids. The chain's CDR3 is CASSLSDMGYTF. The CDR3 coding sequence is TGTGCCAGCAGCTTATCGGACATGGGCTACACCTTC.

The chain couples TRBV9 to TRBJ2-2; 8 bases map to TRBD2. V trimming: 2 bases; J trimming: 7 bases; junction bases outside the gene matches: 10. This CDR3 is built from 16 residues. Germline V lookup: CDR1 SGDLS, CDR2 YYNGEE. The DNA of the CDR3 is TGTGCCAGCAGCGTCCACGGGGGGGCCTCAGGCGGGGAGCTGTTTTTT. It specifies CASSVHGGASGGELFF. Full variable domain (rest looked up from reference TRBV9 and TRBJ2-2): DSGVTQTPKHLITATGQRVTLRCSPRSGDLSVYWYQQSLDQGLQFLIQYYNGEERAKGNILERFSAQQFPDLHSELNLSSLELGDSALYFCASSVHGGASGGELFFGEGSRLTVL.

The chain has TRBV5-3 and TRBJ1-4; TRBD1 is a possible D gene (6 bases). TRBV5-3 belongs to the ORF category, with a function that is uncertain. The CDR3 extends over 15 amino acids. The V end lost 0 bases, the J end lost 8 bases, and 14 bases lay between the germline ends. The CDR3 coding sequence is TGTGCCAGAAGCTTGGACCTGGGGGCAAGAGAAAAACTGTTTTTT. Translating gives CARSLDLGAREKLFF.

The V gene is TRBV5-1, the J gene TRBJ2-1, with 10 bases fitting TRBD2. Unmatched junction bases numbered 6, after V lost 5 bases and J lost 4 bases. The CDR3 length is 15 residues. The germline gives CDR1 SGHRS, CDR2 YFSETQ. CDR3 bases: TGCGCCAGCAGACCCGGACTAGCGGCTTACAATGAGCAGTTCTTC. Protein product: CASRPGLAAYNEQFF.

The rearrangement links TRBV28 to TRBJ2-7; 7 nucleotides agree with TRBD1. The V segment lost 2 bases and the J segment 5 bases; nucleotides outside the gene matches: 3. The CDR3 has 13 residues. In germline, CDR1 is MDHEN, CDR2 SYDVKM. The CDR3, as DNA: TGTGCCAGCAGTTTAAACGACAGGGACGAGCAGTACTTC. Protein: CASSLNDRDEQYF.

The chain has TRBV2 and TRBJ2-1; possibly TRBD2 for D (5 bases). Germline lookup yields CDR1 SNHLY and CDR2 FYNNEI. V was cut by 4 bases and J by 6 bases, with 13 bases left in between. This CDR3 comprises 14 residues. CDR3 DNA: TGTGCCAGCAGTGTTCGCTCTAGCCTCAATGAGCAGTTCTTC. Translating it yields CASSVRSSLNEQFF.

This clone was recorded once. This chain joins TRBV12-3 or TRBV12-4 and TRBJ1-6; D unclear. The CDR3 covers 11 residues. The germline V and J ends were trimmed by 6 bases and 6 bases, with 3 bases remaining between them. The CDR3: CASSSNSPLHF. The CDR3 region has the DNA TGTGCCAGCAGCTCTAATTCACCCCTCCACTTT.

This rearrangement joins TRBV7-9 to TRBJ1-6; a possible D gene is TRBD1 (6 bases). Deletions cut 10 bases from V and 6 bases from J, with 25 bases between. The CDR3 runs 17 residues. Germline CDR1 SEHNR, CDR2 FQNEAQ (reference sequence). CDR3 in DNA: TGTGCCATTACGACTGGTCCGGGGGGCTTTCCTAATTCACCCCTCCACTTT. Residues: CAITTGPGGFPNSPLHF.